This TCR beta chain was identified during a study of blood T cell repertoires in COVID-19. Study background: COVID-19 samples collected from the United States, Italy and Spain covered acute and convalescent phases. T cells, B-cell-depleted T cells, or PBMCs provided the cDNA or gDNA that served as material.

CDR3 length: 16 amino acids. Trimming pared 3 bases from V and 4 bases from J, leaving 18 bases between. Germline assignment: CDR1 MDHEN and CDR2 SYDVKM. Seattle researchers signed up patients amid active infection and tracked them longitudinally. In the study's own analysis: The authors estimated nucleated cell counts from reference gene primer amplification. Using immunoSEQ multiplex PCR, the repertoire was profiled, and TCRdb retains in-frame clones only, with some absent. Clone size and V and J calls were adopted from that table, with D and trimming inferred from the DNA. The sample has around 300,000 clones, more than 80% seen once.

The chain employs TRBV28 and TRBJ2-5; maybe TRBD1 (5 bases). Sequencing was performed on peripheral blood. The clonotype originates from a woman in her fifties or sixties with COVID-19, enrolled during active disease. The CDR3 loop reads CASSLGGYRMGETQYF. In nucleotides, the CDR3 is TGTGCCAGCAGTTTGGGTGGTTACAGGATGGGAGAGACCCAGTACTTC.